A single sample gave rise to the 3 T cell receptor beta chains below, sequenced in a study of cytomegalovirus exposure and HLA in healthy donors. Amplification used 60 Vbeta primers and 13 Jbeta primers. Produced via immunoSEQ multiplex PCR; TCRdb's table is partial and in-frame only. The sample records 110,000 to 150,000 clones, 60% to 80% being singletons. Input material: PBMCs. These TCRs come from a middle-aged man in good health and CMV-seronegative.

The gene calls are TRBV7-9 and TRBJ1-4, with 9 bases fitting TRBD1. The CDR3 spans 14 residues. Per the germline V gene, CDR1 is SEHNR and CDR2 is FQNEAQ (reference sequence). The V and J ends lost 5 bases and 7 bases, in that order; junction bases with no gene match: 5. CDR3 sequence: CASSPTGGSEKLFF. CDR3 nucleotide sequence: TGTGCCAGCAGCCCGACAGGGGGTAGTGAAAAACTGTTTTTT.

The chain is built from TRBV7-9 and TRBJ1-1, with D possibly TRBD1 on 5 matching bases. The CDR3 contains 15 residues. Germline CDR1 and CDR2: SEHNR and FQNEAQ (reference sequence). Trimming removed 2 bases at V and 1 base at J, with 11 bases between. The CDR3 DNA is TGTGCCAGCAGCTTACAGGGCACACCGAACACTGAAGCTTTCTTT. It encodes CASSLQGTPNTEAFF.

The rearrangement links TRBV5-1 to TRBJ2-5, with 8 bases aligning to TRBD1. The J call may be incorrect, as the DNA end agrees better with TRBJ2-7. The CDR3 runs to 13 residues. CDR1 is SGHRS, CDR2 YFSETQ, per germline. The CDR3 spells CASSLTGGYEQYF. The DNA of the CDR3 is TGCGCCAGCAGCTTGACAGGGGGCTACGAGCAGTACTTC.